The source of this T cell receptor (beta chain) is a study of cytomegalovirus exposure and HLA in healthy donors. Findings and limits, study-wide: The study found most TCR sequences rare, yet found some public TCRs in many donors. The listing of 150 to 200 TCR beta chains classed them as cytomegalovirus-associated.

The PCR contained 60 Vbeta and 13 Jbeta primers. Clones were sequenced by immunoSEQ multiplex PCR, and TCRdb holds only the in-frame ones, with some missing. Among about 120,000 clones listed, approximately 80% were seen once. A note on this clone: What it recognizes is unknown.

This TCR was recovered from a young man in good health and CMV-seropositive. Sequencing was carried out using PBMCs.

CDR3 coding DNA: TGTGCCAGCAGTTACGGCAGGGGTAACACTGAAGCTTTCTTT. Protein sequence: CASSYGRGNTEAFF. The chain couples TRBV6-5 to TRBJ1-1, with D perhaps matching TRBD1 (6 bases). The V gene lost 2 bases and the J gene lost 2 bases, with 9 bases spanning the gap. Germline V gives CDR1 MNHEY, CDR2 SVGAGI. This CDR3 has 14 residues.